This TCR beta chain was identified in a study of T cells in Graves' hyperthyroidism and ophthalmopathy. Study background: The blood sample was taken at first diagnosis, before treatment began.

Study-wide points: Among clonotypes expanded in thyroid above 0.001, most were also found in blood.

The CDR3 consists of 14 residues. Germline CDR1 SGHTA, CDR2 FQGNSA. Trimming took off 5 bases at V and 4 bases at J, with 14 bases between the two ends. Concerning this clonotype: Antigen specificity is unknown.

The source material, RNA transcripts, was used to amplify TCR beta CDR3 regions. A set of HTBI primers served as the primers for a first-round RT-PCR of the TCR CDR3. TCRdb reprocessed the multiplex PCR reads with MiXCR, giving one entry per CDR3 protein. The sample consists of about 520,000 distinct CDR3 sequences, around 22% of them appearing once. Patients were excluded for uncontrolled infection, other autoimmune disease, pregnancy or lactation. Orbital computed tomography and thyroid ultrasound, together with serum TRAb and thyroxine and clinical symptoms, were used for diagnoses. The TCR sequence derives from a woman in her 30s with Graves' ophthalmopathy. The chain carries TRBV7-2 and TRBJ1-1; D is possibly TRBD1 (6 bases). Sequencing was done on a sample of blood. CDR3 nucleotide sequence: TGTGCCAGCAGCGCACGTGCAGGGGTCACTGAAGCTTTCTTT. Translated: CASSARAGVTEAFF. Full variable domain (missing parts from reference TRBV7-2 and TRBJ1-1): GAGVSQSPSNKVTEKGKDVELRCDPISGHTALYWYRQSLGQGLEFLIYFQGNSAPDKSGLPSDRFSAERTGGSVSTLTIQRTQQEDSAVYLCASSARAGVTEAFFGQGTRLTVV.